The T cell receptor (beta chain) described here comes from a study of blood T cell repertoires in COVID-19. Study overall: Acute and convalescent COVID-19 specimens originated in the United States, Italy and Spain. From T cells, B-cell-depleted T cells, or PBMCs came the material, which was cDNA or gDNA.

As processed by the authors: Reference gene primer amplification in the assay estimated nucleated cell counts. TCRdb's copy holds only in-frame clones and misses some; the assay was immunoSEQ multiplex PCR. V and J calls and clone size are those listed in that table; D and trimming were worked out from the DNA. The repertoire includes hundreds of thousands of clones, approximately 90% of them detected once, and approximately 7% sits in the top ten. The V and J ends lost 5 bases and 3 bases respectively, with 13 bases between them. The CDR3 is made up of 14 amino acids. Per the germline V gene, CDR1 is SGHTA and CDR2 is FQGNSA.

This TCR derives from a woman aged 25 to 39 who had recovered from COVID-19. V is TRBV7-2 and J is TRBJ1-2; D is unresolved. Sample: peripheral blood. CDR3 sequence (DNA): TGTGCCAGCAGCCTAAGGCGCGGAGACTATGGCTACACCTTC. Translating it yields CASSLRRGDYGYTF.